This is a list of T cell receptor beta chains from one sample in a study of T cells after yellow fever vaccination. TCRdb reprocessed the 5' RACE reads with MiXCR, giving one entry per CDR3 protein. The data contain fewer than 650,000 distinct CDR3 sequences, 20% to 25% of them singletons. The sequenced sample was PBMCs, obtained about 21 days after the first yellow fever vaccination. The receptor source for this set is a young man who received the YFV17D yellow fever vaccine. The CDR3 runs from the conserved cysteine through the conserved F or W. A D gene is named only where the DNA matches it firmly. Expanded clones get a size class; other rows say once, few or many, or leave the size out.

J gene: TRBJ2-3
clone size: .
D gene: .
V gene: TRBV7-2
CDR3 DNA: TGTGCCAGCAGCCCGGGGGCACCGGGGGGTGGGGATACGCAGTATTTT
CDR3 protein: CASSPGAPGGGDTQYF

J gene: TRBJ2-7
clone size: few
D gene: .
V gene: TRBV6-6
CDR3 DNA: TGTGCCAGCAGTCGACTGGGAGATCGCGAGCAGTACTTC
CDR3 protein: CASSRLGDREQYF

J gene: TRBJ2-3
clone size: once
D gene: TRBD2
V gene: TRBV5-4
CDR3 DNA: TGTGCCAGCAGCTTTTCTACTAGCGGGGAGGATACGCAGTATTTT
CDR3 protein: CASSFSTSGEDTQYF

J gene: TRBJ2-3
clone size: .
D gene: .
V gene: TRBV7-2
CDR3 DNA: TGTGCCAGCAGAATAATCGGTGCAGATACGCAGTATTTT
CDR3 protein: CASRIIGADTQYF

J gene: TRBJ2-1
clone size: few
D gene: .
V gene: TRBV5-1
CDR3 DNA: TGCGCCAGCCACAGGAACCCCAGGGACATAAGCTACAATGAGCAGTTCTTC
CDR3 protein: CASHRNPRDISYNEQFF

J gene: TRBJ2-3
clone size: once
D gene: .
V gene: TRBV9
CDR3 DNA: TGTGCCAACAGCGTTGTGGGGGCAGATACGCAGTATTTT
CDR3 protein: CANSVVGADTQYF

J gene: TRBJ2-1
clone size: few
D gene: TRBD2
V gene: TRBV11-1
CDR3 DNA: TGTGCCAGCAGCCCTAAGAGCGGGGGGGCCTTCTCCTACAATGAGCAGTTCTTC
CDR3 protein: CASSPKSGGAFSYNEQFF

J gene: TRBJ2-5
clone size: .
D gene: .
V gene: TRBV7-9
CDR3 DNA: TGTGCCAGCAGCTTGCGGCTCGGGGGCTTTCAAGAGACCCAGTACTTC
CDR3 protein: CASSLRLGGFQETQYF

J gene: TRBJ2-5
clone size: .
D gene: .
V gene: TRBV7-2
CDR3 DNA: TGTGCCAGCAGCTTACGGTTCTCCGAGACCCAGTACTTC
CDR3 protein: CASSLRFSETQYF

J gene: TRBJ1-2
clone size: few
D gene: .
V gene: TRBV5-1
CDR3 DNA: TGCGCCAGCAGCTGGACAGCTAACTATGGCTACACCTTC
CDR3 protein: CASSWTANYGYTF

J gene: TRBJ2-7
clone size: few
D gene: .
V gene: TRBV9
CDR3 DNA: TGTGCCAGCAGCGTAGATCGTGGGGATACCTACGAGCAGTACTTC
CDR3 protein: CASSVDRGDTYEQYF

J gene: TRBJ1-2
clone size: .
D gene: .
V gene: TRBV5-1
CDR3 DNA: TGCGCCAGCAGCTTGGAAGAAGCCTCGTTGAATGGCTACACCTTC
CDR3 protein: CASSLEEASLNGYTF

J gene: TRBJ1-1
clone size: .
D gene: .
V gene: TRBV28
CDR3 DNA: TGTGCCATGGGCCCTGGCCCCCCCGGTGGCACTGAAGCTTTCTTT
CDR3 protein: CAMGPGPPGGTEAFF

J gene: TRBJ2-3
clone size: few
D gene: TRBD2
V gene: TRBV6-1
CDR3 DNA: TGTGCCAGCAGTGGCCGTTTGACTAGCTGGGAATTAGATACGCAGTATTTT
CDR3 protein: CASSGRLTSWELDTQYF

J gene: TRBJ2-2
clone size: .
D gene: .
V gene: TRBV7-2
CDR3 DNA: TGTGCCAGCACCAGAGGGGGACGGCAGACCGGGGAGCTGTTTTTT
CDR3 protein: CASTRGGRQTGELFF

J gene: TRBJ1-1
clone size: .
D gene: .
V gene: TRBV18
CDR3 DNA: TGTGCCAGCTCACCAGGGGCGAAAATGGGGGGTGCTGAAGCTTTCTTT
CDR3 protein: CASSPGAKMGGAEAFF

J gene: TRBJ1-4
clone size: few
D gene: .
V gene: TRBV6-5
CDR3 DNA: TGTGCCAGCAGTTACGTGGTTCGGCCCTACGGAGAAGAAAAACTGTTTTTT
CDR3 protein: CASSYVVRPYGEEKLFF

J gene: TRBJ2-7
clone size: few
D gene: .
V gene: TRBV4-3
CDR3 DNA: TGCGCCAGCAGCCAAGTGCCCGGGGCATTGTACGAGCAGTACTTC
CDR3 protein: CASSQVPGALYEQYF

J gene: TRBJ1-5
clone size: .
D gene: TRBD1
V gene: TRBV20-1
CDR3 DNA: TGCAGTGCTGGGACAGGGGGCCATCAGCCCCAGCATTTT
CDR3 protein: CSAGTGGHQPQHF

J gene: TRBJ2-1
clone size: .
D gene: TRBD1
V gene: TRBV11-2
CDR3 DNA: TGTGCCAGCAGCTTAGTGGGACAGGGTTTCTACAATGAGCAGTTCTTC
CDR3 protein: CASSLVGQGFYNEQFF

J gene: TRBJ2-5
clone size: .
D gene: .
V gene: TRBV6-1
CDR3 DNA: TGTGCCAGCAGTGCAGGGACAACGGTGGGAGAGACCCAGTACTTC
CDR3 protein: CASSAGTTVGETQYF

J gene: TRBJ2-7
clone size: .
D gene: .
V gene: TRBV10-3
CDR3 DNA: TGTGCCATCAGTGGGCGGGACGGACCCTCCTACGAGCAGTACTTC
CDR3 protein: CAISGRDGPSYEQYF

J gene: TRBJ1-6
clone size: .
D gene: TRBD1
V gene: TRBV4-1
CDR3 DNA: TGCGCCAGCAGCCAAGCTGGGACAGCCAGTTCACCCCTCCACTTT
CDR3 protein: CASSQAGTASSPLHF

J gene: TRBJ2-1
clone size: few
D gene: TRBD2
V gene: TRBV5-6
CDR3 DNA: TGTGCCAGCAGCTTCATTACTAGCGGGGGAACTACCCCGGGGAATGAGCAGTTCTTC
CDR3 protein: CASSFITSGGTTPGNEQFF

J gene: TRBJ2-2
clone size: .
D gene: .
V gene: TRBV7-7
CDR3 DNA: TGTGCTAGCAGCTCGTATGGGGGGCAGGCGAACACCGGGGAGCTGTTTTTT
CDR3 protein: CASSSYGGQANTGELFF

J gene: TRBJ2-7
clone size: many
D gene: .
V gene: TRBV7-9
CDR3 DNA: TGTGCCAGCAGTGGGACGGGGGAGCAGTACTTC
CDR3 protein: CASSGTGEQYF

J gene: TRBJ2-3
clone size: .
D gene: TRBD1
V gene: TRBV7-9
CDR3 DNA: TGTGCCAGCAGTCGCGACAGGGGGCAGGGAGATACGCAGTATTTT
CDR3 protein: CASSRDRGQGDTQYF

J gene: TRBJ2-7
clone size: many
D gene: TRBD1
V gene: TRBV27
CDR3 DNA: TGTGCCAGCAGTTCAACATACAGGGGCACCTACGAGCAGTACTTC
CDR3 protein: CASSSTYRGTYEQYF

J gene: TRBJ2-1
clone size: .
D gene: .
V gene: TRBV20-1
CDR3 DNA: TGCAGTGCTAGAAGCGGATTGGGCAATGAGCAGTTCTTC
CDR3 protein: CSARSGLGNEQFF

J gene: TRBJ1-6
clone size: .
D gene: TRBD1
V gene: TRBV5-6
CDR3 DNA: TGTGCCAGCAGCTTCCGCGCCCAGGGGGCATATAATTCACCCCTCCACTTT
CDR3 protein: CASSFRAQGAYNSPLHF

J gene: TRBJ1-1
clone size: many
D gene: .
V gene: TRBV4-3
CDR3 DNA: TGCGCCAGCAGCCGAATGACAGACACTGAAGCTTTCTTT
CDR3 protein: CASSRMTDTEAFF